Below are 11 T cell receptor beta chains sequenced from a single sample in a study of neurological immune-mediated disorders (dated by TCRdb to between 2018 and 2021). Receptor amplification or capture employed 5' RACE. The listed sequencing device is Illumina HiSeq 2500. TCRdb applied fastp at Q25 and MiXCR to the public reads, then kept only in-frame beta chains. Rows merge per CDR3 protein into single entries with the most common DNA and genes. This sample holds 14,000 or so distinct CDR3 sequences; 8% to 13% were observed only once. Together, the top ten hold around a quarter of the sample. Sequencing input: PBMCs. Receptors were obtained from a woman aged 40 to 50 in good health.

Ten or more counts support this clonotype. This sequence joins TRBV5-5 and TRBJ2-7; D gene unclear. V lost 1 base, J lost 2 bases, and 10 bases lay in between. CDR1 is SGHKS and CDR2 is YYEKEE in the germline V gene (reference sequence). CDR3 length: 14 amino acids. CDR3 nucleotides: TGTGCCAGCAGCTTGTCACTGGGAACCTACGAGCAGTACTTC. Its protein is CASSLSLGTYEQYF. Together with reference TRBV5-5 and TRBJ2-7, the CDR3 gives the full variable domain: DAGVTQSPTHLIKTRGQQVTLRCSPISGHKSVSWYQQVLGQGPQFIFQYYEKEERGRGNFPDRFSARQFPNYSSELNVNALLLGDSALYLCASSLSLGTYEQYFGPGTRLTVT.

This clonotype was recorded at least ten times. The CDR3 DNA follows: TGCAGTGCTAGCGGGTCTGGAACAGATACGCAGTATTTT. This codes for CSASGSGTDTQYF. The V and J genes are TRBV20-1 and TRBJ2-3; unclear D gene. This CDR3 has 13 residues. V was cut by 3 bases and J by 3 bases, with 10 bases left in between. Germline V lookup: CDR1 DFQATT, CDR2 SNEGSKA (reference sequence).

This clonotype has ten or more counts. The gene calls are TRBV11-2 and TRBJ2-4; D not resolved. The CDR3 covers 12 residues. Germline V gene sequence: CDR1 SGHAT, CDR2 FQNNGV. V lost 4 bases to trimming and J lost 11 bases, with 12 bases between them. This chain's CDR3 is CASSSDQHLQYF. DNA for the CDR3: TGTGCCAGCAGCTCGGACCAGCATCTTCAGTACTTC.

This clonotype occurred many times. The chain employs TRBV6-5 and TRBJ2-1; D may be TRBD1 (6 bases). Trimming shortened V by 2 bases and J by 9 bases, and 23 bases separated the two germline ends. This CDR3 contains 17 residues. Per the germline V gene, CDR1 is MNHEY and CDR2 is SVGAGI. DNA for the CDR3: TGTGCCAGCAGTTACCCCGTTACAGGGAACGGGGTCGGTGAGCAGTTCTTC. Translation gives CASSYPVTGNGVGEQFF.

This clonotype was counted at least ten times. The chain uses TRBV4-1 and TRBJ2-5; D is perhaps TRBD1 (6 bases). The CDR3 covers 13 residues. Trimming shortened V by 4 bases and J by 5 bases, and 11 bases separated the two germline ends. Germline CDR1 MGHRA, CDR2 YSYEKL. The CDR3 loop reads CASSRSRGETQYF. The CDR3 bases are TGCGCCAGCAGCCGGAGCAGGGGCGAGACCCAGTACTTC.

This clonotype was recorded many times. The V and J genes are TRBV2 and TRBJ1-4; D is unresolved. The CDR3 runs 9 residues. Germline V CDR1 and CDR2: SNHLY, FYNNEI. V shed 9 bases and J shed 6 bases, with 2 bases lying between them. The chain's CDR3 is CARHEKLFF. For the CDR3, the DNA is TGTGCCAGACATGAAAAACTGTTTTTT.

In this sample, this clonotype turned up many times. This rearrangement joins TRBV20-1 to TRBJ1-1; D is ambiguous. The germline V gene has CDR1 DFQATT and CDR2 SNEGSKA (reference sequence). The CDR3 length is 14 residues. V gave up 1 base and J gave up 4 bases, with 13 bases separating them. The CDR3 is CSARGVGTGTEAFF. CDR3 in DNA: TGCAGTGCTAGAGGCGTGGGAACCGGCACTGAAGCTTTCTTT.

In its sample, this clonotype ranks as medium-sized. The chain couples TRBV28 to TRBJ1-5; TRBD1 matches at 9 bases. The CDR3 is 17 amino acids. Per germline, CDR1 MDHEN and CDR2 SYDVKM. The ends lost 7 bases at V and 1 base at J; junction bases unmatched: 11. The CDR3 DNA reads as TGTGCCAGCACCCATCTCGGGACAGGGCCGAGCAATCAGCCCCAGCATTTT. As protein: CASTHLGTGPSNQPQHF.

This clonotype was detected ten times or more. J is TRBJ2-3 and V is TRBV20-1; 9 nucleotides line up with TRBD2. The junction had 15 bases not matched to a gene; V was cut back by 3 bases and J by 8 bases. Germline assignment: CDR1 DFQATT and CDR2 SNEGSKA (reference sequence). The CDR3 is 16 amino acids. The CDR3 coding sequence is TGCAGTGCTAGGGCCTTAGGCGGGGGGGGGGTAGGTACGCAGTATTTT. It is translated as CSARALGGGGVGTQYF.

This clonotype was observed at least ten times. The CDR3 loop reads CASSYRDNEQFF. CDR3 in DNA: TGTGCCAGCAGCTACAGAGACAATGAGCAGTTCTTC. This chain connects TRBV25-1 to TRBJ2-1, with D unresolved. Germline CDR1 reads MGHDK; CDR2 reads SYGVNS. Trimming shortened V by 6 bases and J by 5 bases, and 8 bases separated the two germline ends. The CDR3 has 12 residues.

This clonotype was recorded many times. The chain uses TRBV13 and TRBJ2-1; D uncertain. This CDR3 has 11 amino acids. Germline CDR1 and CDR2: PRHDT and FYEKMQ (reference sequence). Trimming removed 5 bases at V and 5 bases at J, with 4 bases between. The CDR3 DNA sequence: TGTGCCAGCAGCGCGAACAATGAGCAGTTCTTC. Translating gives CASSANNEQFF.